These 3 T cell receptor beta chains share one sample of origin, sequenced in a study of graft-versus-host responses after intestinal transplantation. The data were produced by immunoSEQ multiplex PCR, yet TCRdb's version contains in-frame clones alone and is incomplete. The sample records some 18,000 clones, approximately 90% being singletons. This specimen was PBMCs, taken less than 400 days after transplant. The receptors stem from a human patient who received an intestinal transplant, so some T cells may come from the graft donor.

This chain links TRBV7-9 with TRBJ1-2; the D gene is possibly TRBD1 (6 bases). Deletions cut 5 bases from V and 3 bases from J, with 16 bases between. The CDR3 is 15 amino acids. The germline V gene has CDR1 SEHNR and CDR2 FQNEAQ (reference sequence). In DNA, the CDR3 is TGTGCCAGCAGCCGAGACTGGGGGCCTCACTATGGCTACACCTTC. This encodes CASSRDWGPHYGYTF.

This clone was recorded once. The chain carries TRBV2 and TRBJ2-7, with D unresolved. Germline CDR1 and CDR2: SNHLY and FYNNEI. The V end lost 4 bases, the J end lost 2 bases, and 12 bases lay between the germline ends. This CDR3 comprises 14 residues. In DNA form, the CDR3 reads TGTGCCAGCAGTGGGACCTTCCCGACCTACGAGCAGTACTTC. The encoded protein is CASSGTFPTYEQYF.

The chain has TRBV28 and TRBJ2-1; the D gene could be TRBD1 or TRBD2 (5 bases each). CDR3 length: 15 amino acids. Between the trimmed V and J ends, which lost 6 bases and 0 bases, there was a span of 12 bases. CDR1 is MDHEN, CDR2 SYDVKM, per germline. For the CDR3, the DNA is TGTGCCAGCAGCCGCTGGGGGAGCTCCTACAATGAGCAGTTCTTC. This encodes CASSRWGSSYNEQFF.